This is a list of T cell receptor beta chains from one sample in a study of T cells in tuberculosis. TCRdb's table, derived via immunoSEQ multiplex PCR, lists solely in-frame clones and lacks some. The sample shows about 35,000 clones, roughly 85% of them seen only once. The sample here was PBMCs, taken at tuberculosis diagnosis. The receptors originated from an adult with tuberculosis. Each CDR3 is given with its conserved first and last residue. D genes are given only for firm matches. For some rows the clone size is stated as once, few or many, or as a class when expanded; others skip it.

j_gene: TRBJ1-2
v_gene: TRBV2
d_gene: .
abundance: few
CDR3aa: CASSVQVDYGYTF
CDR3nt: TGTGCCAGCAGTGTACAGGTGGACTATGGCTACACCTTC

j_gene: TRBJ2-7
v_gene: TRBV10-1
d_gene: .
abundance: .
CDR3aa: CASSATGLGSYEQYF
CDR3nt: TGCGCCAGCAGTGCTACAGGGTTGGGATCCTACGAGCAGTACTTC

j_gene: TRBJ1-6
v_gene: TRBV18
d_gene: TRBD1
abundance: .
CDR3aa: CASSPLTGLGRNSPLHF
CDR3nt: TGTGCCAGCTCACCACTGACAGGGTTAGGGAGGAATTCACCCCTCCACTTT

j_gene: TRBJ2-3
v_gene: TRBV7-2
d_gene: .
abundance: .
CDR3aa: CASSFRSTSTDTQYF
CDR3nt: TGTGCCAGCAGCTTCCGAAGTACTAGCACAGATACGCAGTATTTT

j_gene: TRBJ2-5
v_gene: TRBV5-4
d_gene: .
abundance: .
CDR3aa: CASRPEYQETQYF
CDR3nt: TGTGCCAGCAGACCAGAATACCAAGAGACCCAGTACTTC

j_gene: TRBJ1-1
v_gene: TRBV7-2
d_gene: TRBD1
abundance: .
CDR3aa: CASRPPGQGGSTEAFF
CDR3nt: TGTGCCAGCAGGCCCCCGGGACAGGGGGGGAGCACTGAAGCTTTCTTT

j_gene: TRBJ1-5
v_gene: TRBV4-2
d_gene: .
abundance: .
CDR3aa: CASGLGSGNQPQHF
CDR3nt: TGTGCCAGCGGTCTCGGTTCGGGCAATCAGCCCCAGCATTTT

j_gene: TRBJ1-3
v_gene: TRBV2
d_gene: .
abundance: .
CDR3aa: CASSEVRETGNTIYF
CDR3nt: TGTGCCAGCAGTGAAGTCCGGGAAACTGGAAACACCATATATTTT

j_gene: TRBJ1-5
v_gene: TRBV2
d_gene: .
abundance: .
CDR3aa: CASSGRSNQPQHF
CDR3nt: TGTGCCAGCTCCGGGAGGAGCAATCAGCCCCAGCATTTT

j_gene: TRBJ2-7
v_gene: TRBV6-5
d_gene: .
abundance: .
CDR3aa: CASSFGVLAEQYF
CDR3nt: TGTGCCAGCAGTTTCGGGGTTTTGGCCGAGCAGTACTTC

j_gene: TRBJ2-7
v_gene: TRBV7-9
d_gene: .
abundance: .
CDR3aa: CASSFEGVVGGEQYF
CDR3nt: TGTGCCAGCAGCTTTGAGGGGGTAGTTGGAGGCGAGCAGTACTTC

j_gene: TRBJ2-7
v_gene: TRBV7-2
d_gene: TRBD2
abundance: .
CDR3aa: CASSFLPSSGRAHEQYF
CDR3nt: TGTGCCAGCAGCTTCCTGCCTTCTAGCGGGAGGGCCCACGAGCAGTACTTC

j_gene: TRBJ2-2
v_gene: TRBV5-5
d_gene: .
abundance: .
CDR3aa: CASSLPTVNTGELFF
CDR3nt: TGTGCCAGCAGCTTACCGACAGTTAACACCGGGGAGCTGTTTTTT

j_gene: TRBJ2-2
v_gene: TRBV10-3
d_gene: TRBD2
abundance: once
CDR3aa: CAISERLAGAGELFF
CDR3nt: TGTGCCATCAGTGAGCGACTAGCGGGGGCCGGGGAGCTGTTTTTT

j_gene: TRBJ2-3
v_gene: TRBV6-4
d_gene: TRBD1
abundance: once
CDR3aa: CASSEGQGADTQYF
CDR3nt: TGTGCCAGCAGTGAGGGACAGGGAGCAGATACGCAGTATTTT

j_gene: TRBJ1-5
v_gene: TRBV19
d_gene: .
abundance: few
CDR3aa: CASSAGDYLWPQHF
CDR3nt: TGTGCCAGTAGTGCCGGCGACTACCTTTGGCCCCAGCATTTT

j_gene: TRBJ1-3
v_gene: TRBV30
d_gene: .
abundance: .
CDR3aa: CAFLSGNTIYF
CDR3nt: TGTGCCTTCCTCTCTGGAAACACCATATATTTT

j_gene: TRBJ2-7
v_gene: TRBV5-1
d_gene: .
abundance: few
CDR3aa: CASSFQGSSYEQYF
CDR3nt: TGCGCCAGCAGCTTCCAGGGCAGCTCCTACGAGCAGTACTTC

j_gene: TRBJ1-1
v_gene: TRBV5-6
d_gene: .
abundance: .
CDR3aa: CASSLPGGANTEAFF
CDR3nt: TGTGCCAGCAGCTTGCCGGGAGGAGCTAACACTGAAGCTTTCTTT

j_gene: TRBJ2-3
v_gene: TRBV5-1
d_gene: .
abundance: .
CDR3aa: CASSFDSEGTDTQYF
CDR3nt: TGCGCCAGCTCCTTCGACTCCGAGGGTACTGATACGCAGTATTTT

j_gene: TRBJ2-2
v_gene: TRBV30
d_gene: TRBD1
abundance: .
CDR3aa: CAWSRGQGNTGELFF
CDR3nt: TGTGCCTGGAGTAGGGGGCAGGGTAACACCGGGGAGCTGTTTTTT

j_gene: TRBJ2-1
v_gene: TRBV5-1
d_gene: TRBD2
abundance: .
CDR3aa: CASSSPTSGRAVSHNEQFF
CDR3nt: TGCGCCAGCAGCTCGCCGACTAGCGGGAGGGCCGTATCTCACAATGAGCAGTTCTTC

j_gene: TRBJ2-3
v_gene: TRBV19
d_gene: .
abundance: .
CDR3aa: CASSTPFRGAGADTQYF
CDR3nt: TGTGCCAGTAGTACCCCCTTTCGGGGGGCCGGCGCAGATACGCAGTATTTT

j_gene: TRBJ2-3
v_gene: TRBV28
d_gene: .
abundance: few
CDR3aa: CASRKQNTDTQYF
CDR3nt: TGTGCCAGCAGGAAACAAAACACAGATACGCAGTATTTT

j_gene: TRBJ1-2
v_gene: TRBV27
d_gene: .
abundance: .
CDR3aa: CASSTFPPGTDGYTF
CDR3nt: TGTGCCAGCAGTACCTTCCCTCCAGGGACTGATGGCTACACCTTC

j_gene: TRBJ1-5
v_gene: TRBV6-1
d_gene: .
abundance: .
CDR3aa: CASRDISNQPQHF
CDR3nt: TGTGCCAGCAGAGACATTAGCAATCAGCCCCAGCATTTT

j_gene: TRBJ2-1
v_gene: TRBV10-1
d_gene: TRBD2
abundance: .
CDR3aa: CASSPGLAGGEQFF
CDR3nt: TGCGCCAGCAGTCCTGGACTAGCGGGAGGTGAGCAGTTCTTC

j_gene: TRBJ2-7
v_gene: TRBV29-1
d_gene: TRBD2
abundance: .
CDR3aa: CSVVPGLTYEQYF
CDR3nt: TGCAGCGTGGTTCCGGGACTAACCTACGAGCAGTACTTC

j_gene: TRBJ1-4
v_gene: TRBV29-1
d_gene: TRBD1
abundance: .
CDR3aa: CSATGQHNEKLFF
CDR3nt: TGCAGCGCTACGGGACAGCATAATGAAAAACTGTTTTTT

j_gene: TRBJ2-2
v_gene: TRBV7-3
d_gene: TRBD1
abundance: .
CDR3aa: CASSSGGKDTGELFF
CDR3nt: TGTGCCAGCAGCTCAGGGGGCAAGGACACCGGGGAGCTGTTTTTT

j_gene: TRBJ1-1
v_gene: TRBV5-6
d_gene: TRBD1
abundance: once
CDR3aa: CASSSDRSVTEAFF
CDR3nt: TGTGCCAGCAGCTCGGACAGGTCTGTCACTGAAGCTTTCTTT

j_gene: TRBJ2-2
v_gene: TRBV2
d_gene: TRBD2
abundance: .
CDR3aa: CASGATSGGRKELFF
CDR3nt: TGTGCCAGCGGGGCGACTAGCGGGGGGCGTAAGGAGCTGTTTTTT

j_gene: TRBJ1-3
v_gene: TRBV5-1
d_gene: .
abundance: .
CDR3aa: CASRPGGDGNRNTIYF
CDR3nt: TGCGCCAGCCGGCCGGGCGGGGACGGCAATCGAAACACCATATATTTT